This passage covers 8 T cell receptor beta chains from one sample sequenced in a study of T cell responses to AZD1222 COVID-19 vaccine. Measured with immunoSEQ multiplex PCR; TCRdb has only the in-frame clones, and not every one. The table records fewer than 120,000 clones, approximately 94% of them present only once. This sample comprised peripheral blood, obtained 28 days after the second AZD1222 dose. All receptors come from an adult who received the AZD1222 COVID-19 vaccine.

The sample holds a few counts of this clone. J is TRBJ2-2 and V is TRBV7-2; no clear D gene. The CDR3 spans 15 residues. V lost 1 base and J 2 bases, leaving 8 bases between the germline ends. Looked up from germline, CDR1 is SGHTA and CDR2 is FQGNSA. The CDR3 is CASSLVLTNTGELFF. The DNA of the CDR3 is TGTGCCAGCAGCTTAGTTTTGACCAACACCGGGGAGCTGTTTTTT.

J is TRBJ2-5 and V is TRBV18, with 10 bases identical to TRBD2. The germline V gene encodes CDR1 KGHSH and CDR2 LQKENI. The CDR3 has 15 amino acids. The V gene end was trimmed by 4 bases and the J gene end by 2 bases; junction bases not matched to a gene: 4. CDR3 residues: CASSLLAGPQETQYF. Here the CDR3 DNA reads TGTGCCAGCTCACTACTAGCGGGGCCGCAAGAGACCCAGTACTTC.

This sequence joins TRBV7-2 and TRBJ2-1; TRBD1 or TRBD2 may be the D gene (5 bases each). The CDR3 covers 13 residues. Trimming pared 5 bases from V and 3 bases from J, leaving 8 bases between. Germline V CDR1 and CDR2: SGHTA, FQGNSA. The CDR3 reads CASSGTDYNEQFF. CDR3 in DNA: TGTGCCAGCAGCGGGACCGACTACAATGAGCAGTTCTTC.

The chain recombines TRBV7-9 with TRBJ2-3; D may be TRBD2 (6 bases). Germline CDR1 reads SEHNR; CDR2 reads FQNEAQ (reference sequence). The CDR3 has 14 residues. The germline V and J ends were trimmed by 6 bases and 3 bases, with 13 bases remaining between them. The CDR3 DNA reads TGTGCCAGCAGAGATTGGGGGGTAACAGATACGCAGTATTTT. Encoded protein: CASRDWGVTDTQYF. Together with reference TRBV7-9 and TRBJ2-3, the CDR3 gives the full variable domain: DTGVSQNPRHKITKRGQNVTFRCDPISEHNRLYWYRQTLGQGPEFLTYFQNEAQLEKSRLLSDRFSAERPKGSFSTLEIQRTEQGDSAMYLCASRDWGVTDTQYFGPGTRLTVL.

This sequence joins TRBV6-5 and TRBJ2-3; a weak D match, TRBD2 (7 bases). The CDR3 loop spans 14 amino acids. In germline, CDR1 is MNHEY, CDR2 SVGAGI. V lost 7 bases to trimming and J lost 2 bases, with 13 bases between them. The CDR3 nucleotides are TGTGCCAGCAAGGGGGGGGGCCTCACAGATACGCAGTATTTT. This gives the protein CASKGGGLTDTQYF.

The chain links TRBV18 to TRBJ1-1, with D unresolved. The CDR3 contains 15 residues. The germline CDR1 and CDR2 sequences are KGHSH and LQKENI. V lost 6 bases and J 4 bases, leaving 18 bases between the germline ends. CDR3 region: CASSPISSTGTEAFF. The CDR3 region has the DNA TGTGCCAGCTCCCCTATTTCCTCTACGGGCACTGAAGCTTTCTTT.

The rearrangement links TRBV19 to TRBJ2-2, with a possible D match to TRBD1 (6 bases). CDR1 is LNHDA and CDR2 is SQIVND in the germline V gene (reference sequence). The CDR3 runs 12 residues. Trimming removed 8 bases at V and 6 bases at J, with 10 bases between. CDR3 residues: CASLRGSGELFF. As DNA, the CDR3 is TGTGCCAGTCTGAGGGGGTCCGGGGAGCTGTTTTTT.

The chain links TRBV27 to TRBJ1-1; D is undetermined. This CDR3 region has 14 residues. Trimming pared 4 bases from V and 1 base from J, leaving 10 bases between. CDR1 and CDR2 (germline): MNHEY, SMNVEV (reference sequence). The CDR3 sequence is CASSSEPGNTEAFF. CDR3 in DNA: TGTGCCAGCAGTTCCGAACCCGGGAACACTGAAGCTTTCTTT.